Listed below are T cell receptor beta chains from one sample, sequenced in a study of blood T cells in healthy people across ages. Each CDR3 protein gets one entry after TCRdb re-called the 5' RACE reads with MiXCR. The sample yields around 1,900,000 distinct CDR3 sequences, about two fifths seen once. Sequencing used blood. All receptors derive from a human donor in good health. The CDR3 runs from the conserved cysteine through the conserved F or W. The D gene is left open where the match is weak. A row's size may be missing; if present it is once, few, many or a size class.

TGCGCCAGCGCTGCGGGACAGGGGCTTAGTGGCTACACCTTC	CASAAGQGLSGYTF	TRBD1	TRBJ1-2	TRBV5-1	.
TGTGCCAGCAGTTTCGCCGGGACAGAGGAAGAGACCCAGTACTTC	CASSFAGTEEETQYF	TRBD1	TRBJ2-5	TRBV6-2/TRBV6-3	.
TGTGCCAGCAGACATACCGACTTTATGGAGACCCAGTACTTC	CASRHTDFMETQYF	.	TRBJ2-5	TRBV11-1	.
TGTGCCAGCAGCTCTCAACCAGGACTAGCGGGGGCCTCGAGTCAGTACTTC	CASSSQPGLAGASSQYF	TRBD2	TRBJ2-5	TRBV7-6	.
TGTGCCACCAGTGATGGCGGGACAGGACACTACAATGAGCAGTTCTTC	CATSDGGTGHYNEQFF	TRBD1	TRBJ2-1	TRBV24-1	.
TGTGCCAGCAGTTTCGTTACTACCACCTCCTACGAGCAGTACTTC	CASSFVTTTSYEQYF	.	TRBJ2-7	TRBV12-3/TRBV12-4	.
TGCAGTGCTAGGGATAGCGGGGTGGGGACCCAGTACTTC	CSARDSGVGTQYF	TRBD2	TRBJ2-5	TRBV20-1	.
TGCGCCAGCAGCCAAGATTTCAACAGGGAGGCTGATGGCTACACCTTC	CASSQDFNREADGYTF	.	TRBJ1-2	TRBV4-3	.
TGCAGTGCTAGAGATGTTATAGCGGGGGACCAAGAGACCCAGTACTTC	CSARDVIAGDQETQYF	TRBD2	TRBJ2-5	TRBV20-1	.
TGTGCCAGCAGCCAGTTTGCAGGCTTGGACGGCTACACCTTC	CASSQFAGLDGYTF	.	TRBJ1-2	TRBV16	.
TGTGCCAGCAGCCTCCGGACAGGTATGGTGTACGAGCAGTACTTC	CASSLRTGMVYEQYF	TRBD1	TRBJ2-7	TRBV7-2	.
TGCAGTGCTAGAGATGTTCGTGGCAATCAGCCCCAGCATTTT	CSARDVRGNQPQHF	.	TRBJ1-5	TRBV20-1	few
TGTGCCAGCAGCTTCAGCGGGGTCCCTGAAGCTTTCTTT	CASSFSGVPEAFF	.	TRBJ1-1	TRBV7-9	once
TGTGCCAGCGGACTAGCGGGCGGGGAGCTGTTTTTT	CASGLAGGELFF	TRBD2	TRBJ2-2	TRBV7-6	.
TGCAGTGCTTGTAAGACAGGCGAAGAGACCCAGTACTTC	CSACKTGEETQYF	.	TRBJ2-5	TRBV20-1	.
TGTGCCAGCTCCCTCAGAACAGGGGGGAATAGGAACGAGCAGTACTTC	CASSLRTGGNRNEQYF	TRBD1	TRBJ2-7	TRBV18	.
TGTGCCACCTGGGGGGGAACCTACGAGCAGTACTTC	CATWGGTYEQYF	TRBD2	TRBJ2-7	TRBV10-3	.
TGCAGTGCTGCTAATAAAGACTCGTCGTTCTCCTACGAGCAGTACTTC	CSAANKDSSFSYEQYF	.	TRBJ2-7	TRBV20-1	few
TGTGCCAGCAGCGTCCAGGGGAGATATGGCTACACCTTC	CASSVQGRYGYTF	.	TRBJ1-2	TRBV9	once
TGCAGCGTTCGTCTTTTCGCTGGTAACACTGAAGCTTTCTTT	CSVRLFAGNTEAFF	.	TRBJ1-1	TRBV29-1	.
TGTGCCAGCAGCTTGATCGGGGGAAGCGCTGAAGCTTTCTTT	CASSLIGGSAEAFF	.	TRBJ1-1	TRBV6-2/TRBV6-3	.
TGTGCCAGCAGGTTATTACGGACTGAAGCTTTCTTT	CASRLLRTEAFF	.	TRBJ1-1	TRBV2	.
TGTGCCAGCAGCTTAAAGTCGACAATAGGGACCCAGTACTTC	CASSLKSTIGTQYF	.	TRBJ2-5	TRBV7-8	.
TGCGCCAGTGCAACACTTGGCAATCAGCCCCAGCATTTT	CASATLGNQPQHF	.	TRBJ1-5	TRBV4-1	.
TGCAGTGCGTACGGTGAATACGAGCAGTACTTC	CSAYGEYEQYF	.	TRBJ2-7	TRBV20-1	.
TGTGCCAGCAGCTTTGGGACAGGGAGCGAGCAGTACTTC	CASSFGTGSEQYF	TRBD1	TRBJ2-7	TRBV5-5	few
TGCGCCAGCAGCCAAGATAGGACTTCTAACTATGGCTACACCTTC	CASSQDRTSNYGYTF	.	TRBJ1-2	TRBV4-3	.
TGCGCCAGCAGCCGGACGGACAGGGGTAATAGAGAGACCCAGTACTTC	CASSRTDRGNRETQYF	TRBD1	TRBJ2-5	TRBV4-1	.
TGTGCCAGCAGTGAGTTTAGTGGGTTGAACACTGAAGCTTTCTTT	CASSEFSGLNTEAFF	.	TRBJ1-1	TRBV2	.
TGCGCCAGCAGTGAAGATGGGAGCACCGGGGAGCTGTTTTTT	CASSEDGSTGELFF	.	TRBJ2-2	TRBV10-2	.
TGTGCCAGCAGTTCGCGGTATGGCGAGCAGTACTTC	CASSSRYGEQYF	.	TRBJ2-7	TRBV2	few
TGTGCCAGCAGCTTAAGTTCCAGGCTGTTTTACGAGCAGTACTTC	CASSLSSRLFYEQYF	.	TRBJ2-7	TRBV7-9	.
TGCGCCAGCAGCCCACAGGGGAGAGGAGAGACCCAGTACTTC	CASSPQGRGETQYF	TRBD1	TRBJ2-5	TRBV4-1	many
TGTGCCAGCAGCGGCACACGGAGGGGACCCAGCGGATTGGACTATGGCTACACCTTC	CASSGTRRGPSGLDYGYTF	.	TRBJ1-2	TRBV9	few
TGCGCCAGCAGCCAAGAATGGGCAGGGCGCACAGATACGCAGTATTTT	CASSQEWAGRTDTQYF	.	TRBJ2-3	TRBV4-3	.
TGTGCCAGCACCCTATTAGACCAAGAGACCCAGTACTTC	CASTLLDQETQYF	.	TRBJ2-5	TRBV6-6	few
TGTGCCAGCAGTTACAGGGCACGGCAGGGCAGGCGGACGGAGACCCAGTACTTC	CASSYRARQGRRTETQYF	.	TRBJ2-5	TRBV6-5	.
TGTGCCAGCACTAACTCGTTGGATACGCAGTATTTT	CASTNSLDTQYF	.	TRBJ2-3	TRBV6-2/TRBV6-3	.
TGCGCCAGCAGTTCAGGAGGTTGGGGCCTGAACACTGAAGCTTTCTTT	CASSSGGWGLNTEAFF	.	TRBJ1-1	TRBV5-1	.
TGTGCCAGCAGTCCGACCCGGGGCTGGGATACGCAGTATTTT	CASSPTRGWDTQYF	.	TRBJ2-3	TRBV12-3/TRBV12-4	.
TGTGCCAGCAGCTTACGGCTAGCGGGGGTGGGAGATACGCAGTATTTT	CASSLRLAGVGDTQYF	TRBD2	TRBJ2-3	TRBV7-2	.